This T cell receptor beta chain was documented in a study of T-cell reconstitution after alpha-beta-depleted transplantation in children. Findings and limits, study-wide: The authors attributed T-cell counts and diversity one year after transplant mostly to newly produced T cells. The origin of high day-60 TCRbeta diversity in some patients lay in surviving recipient T cells and thymic progenitors. Reports say that about two months after transplant, the alpha-beta T cells came out of several hundred graft clones that had expanded.

Unique molecular identifiers were incorporated when the TCRbeta library was constructed. TCRdb recomputed calls from the PCR reads with MiXCR, one row per CDR3 protein. The table records 500,000 to 650,000 distinct CDR3 sequences, 13% of them present only once. Concerning this clonotype itself: Its antigen is unknown.

Germline CDR1 is SQVTM and CDR2 is ANQGSEA. Trimming shortened V by 3 bases and J by 3 bases, and 14 bases separated the two germline ends. The CDR3 is 15 amino acids. The sequencing here drew on PBMCs, mostly from graft donor cells, taken 360 days after TCRalphabeta/CD19-depleted stem cell transplant. This TCR came from a male patient under 18 who had a stem cell transplant for acute myeloid leukemia, so the T cells may come from the graft donor. The V and J genes are TRBV29-1 and TRBJ2-2; perhaps TRBD1 as D (5 bases). The CDR3 reads CSVDRSRVHTGELFF. CDR3 nucleotide sequence: TGCAGCGTTGATAGAAGCAGGGTGCACACCGGGGAGCTGTTTTTT.